The clone carrying this TCR beta chain appeared a few times. The sample comes from a study of T cell repertoires in cytomegalovirus infection. The germline gives CDR1 SGHAT, CDR2 FQNNGV. The germline V and J ends were trimmed by 5 bases and 6 bases, with 23 bases remaining between them. The CDR3 totals 16 residues. TCRdb ran MiXCR on the reads and lists one entry per CDR3 protein. Counted here are approximately 150,000 distinct CDR3 sequences, roughly 17% occurring once; the ten biggest clones make up around 19%. The chain combines TRBV11-2 with TRBJ2-7; D gene uncertain. The source of this sequence is a human donor in good health (CMV status not recorded). Some clones in this sample may be carry-over from other donors' samples. Sequencing was done on a sample of CD8+ T cells from PBMCs. CDR3: CASSPRPETLSGEQYF. The DNA for the CDR3 is TGTGCCAGCAGCCCGAGACCCGAAACTCTAAGTGGCGAGCAGTACTTC.